This T cell receptor beta chain was sequenced during a study of graft-versus-host responses after intestinal transplantation. Study background: Multivisceral, liver-intestinal, or isolated intestinal grafts were transplanted into recipients.

Profiling relied on immunoSEQ multiplex PCR, and the TCRdb table lists in-frame clones only, not all of them. The table lists 75,000 to 100,000 clones, around 90% of them singletons. The V and J ends lost 1 base and 4 bases respectively, with 25 bases between them. From germline, CDR1 is MGHRA and CDR2 YSYEKL. The length of the CDR3 is 19 residues. Remarks on this clone: What it recognizes is unknown.

The sequences come from unstimulated CD4+ T cells sorted from spleen or lymph node cells, collected before intestinal transplant. The chain recombines TRBV4-1 with TRBJ2-5, with D possibly TRBD2 on 5 matching bases. This clonotype originated in a human donor who received an intestinal transplant. The CDR3 protein is CASSQGPIVGRSFIETQYF. The DNA of the CDR3 is TGCGCCAGCAGCCAAGGGCCGATCGTAGGGAGATCGTTTATAGAGACCCAGTACTTC.